One sample yielded the 26 T cell receptor beta chains listed below, sequenced in a study of OX40 agonist ivuxolimab in advanced cancers. Here immunoSEQ multiplex PCR was the method, and the copy in TCRdb shows in-frame clones only, minus some. There are about 130,000 clones in the sample; approximately 94% occur only once, and roughly 1% lies in the top ten. This sample comprised CD4+ or CD8+ T cells sorted from blood, obtained in a trial of the OX40 agonist ivuxolimab. Receptors were obtained from an adult with an advanced solid tumor such as melanoma, head and neck, liver or kidney cancer.

Concerning this clone itself: The sample has other DNA sequences that encode this CDR3 too. The chain recombines TRBV5-1 with TRBJ2-3, with D perhaps matching TRBD2 (5 bases). The CDR3 contains 13 residues. In germline, CDR1 is SGHRS, CDR2 YFSETQ. Trimming removed 3 bases from V and 1 base from J, with 6 bases in between. The CDR3 here is CASSSGGTDTQYF. The CDR3 DNA follows: TGCGCCAGCAGCTCCGGGGGCACAGATACGCAGTATTTT.

This chain uses TRBV18 with TRBJ2-5; D possibly uses TRBD1 or TRBD2 (6 bases each). The CDR3 consists of 19 residues. Trimming pared 2 bases from V and 3 bases from J, leaving 25 bases between. CDR1 is KGHSH, CDR2 LQKENI, per germline. The CDR3 coding sequence is TGTGCCAGCTCACCAAGAGGAGGGGGAAAGGCTGCTTCTAAAGAGACCCAGTACTTC. It yields the protein CASSPRGGGKAASKETQYF.

V is TRBV28 and J is TRBJ2-3, with D uncertain. Germline V lookup: CDR1 MDHEN, CDR2 SYDVKM. V gave up 8 bases and J gave up 6 bases, with 9 bases separating them. The CDR3 contains 11 residues. This chain's CDR3 is CASRARDTQYF. As DNA, the CDR3 is TGTGCCAGCCGTGCTAGGGATACGCAGTATTTT.

The chain links TRBV5-8 to TRBJ2-7; 8 bases agree with TRBD1. Germline lookup yields CDR1 SGHTS and CDR2 YDEGEE. The CDR3 spans 15 residues. Unmatched junction bases numbered 10, after V lost 4 bases and J lost 4 bases. The CDR3 nucleotides are TGTGCCAGCAGCCGCGCGGGGACAGGAAAGTACGAGCAGTACTTC. It codes for CASSRAGTGKYEQYF.

The chain has TRBV10-3 and TRBJ2-3; TRBD1 is a possible D gene (5 bases). V was shortened by 5 bases and J by 2 bases, with 20 bases between the two germline ends. Germline CDR1 is ENHRY and CDR2 is SYGVKD. The CDR3 is 17 residues long. Here the CDR3 reads CAISQPQGSTATDTQYF. CDR3 nucleotide sequence: TGTGCCATCAGTCAACCTCAGGGTTCCACCGCCACAGATACGCAGTATTTT.

The chain combines TRBV6-5 with TRBJ2-7, with 9 bases identical to TRBD2. The germline V gene encodes CDR1 MNHEY and CDR2 SVGAGI. CDR3 length: 15 amino acids. V was pared by 2 bases and J by 2 bases, with 4 bases of the junction left unmatched. In DNA form, the CDR3 reads TGTGCCAGCAGTTACACCATAGCGGGAGCCTACGAGCAGTACTTC. This translates into CASSYTIAGAYEQYF.

The gene calls are TRBV18 and TRBJ1-1; maybe TRBD1 (5 bases). The CDR3 extends over 16 amino acids. Germline V CDR1 and CDR2: KGHSH, LQKENI. Trimming stripped 2 bases from V and 1 base from J, with 14 bases between. CDR3 loop: CASSPLKGGANTEAFF. CDR3 bases: TGTGCCAGCTCACCATTGAAGGGAGGGGCGAACACTGAAGCTTTCTTT.

V is TRBV21-1 and J is TRBJ2-3; TRBD1 reflects the table's D call only, with no check against the DNA. TRBV21-1 is a recognized pseudogene. The CDR3 covers 18 residues. The DNA of the CDR3 is TGTGCCAGCAGCAATTCAAGGACAGGGGGCAGGGGCACAGATACGCAGTATTTT. The encoded protein is CASSNSRTGGRGTDTQYF.

The rearrangement uses TRBV30 and TRBJ2-3; D possibly corresponds to TRBD1 (5 bases). There are 14 residues in the CDR3. Trimming took off 2 bases at V and 5 bases at J, with 14 bases between the two ends. Germline lookup yields CDR1 GTSNPN and CDR2 SVGIG (reference sequence). The CDR3 is CAWSWGPLIDTQYF. The CDR3 DNA follows: TGTGCCTGGAGTTGGGGCCCCCTAATAGATACGCAGTATTTT.

The chain recombines TRBV23-1 with TRBJ1-1, with D perhaps matching TRBD1 (5 bases). TRBV23-1 counts as an open reading frame of uncertain function. Trimming removed 0 bases from V and 1 base from J, with 36 bases in between. CDR3 length equals 24 residues. The CDR3 nucleotides are TGCGCCAGCAGTCAATCCTGCGACTGCCCCGGGACGCTCCACCTACGAAACACGAACACTGAAGCTTTCTTT. As protein: CASSQSCDCPGTLHLRNTNTEAFF.

The chain links TRBV18 to TRBJ1-2; possible D gene TRBD1, 6 bases. This CDR3 is built from 13 residues. Germline CDR1 is KGHSH and CDR2 is LQKENI. The V end was cut by 2 bases, the J end by 6 bases, with 10 bases between. The CDR3 reads CASSPGTGNGYTF. The CDR3, as DNA: TGTGCCAGCTCACCAGGCACAGGGAATGGCTACACCTTC.

The genes are TRBV21-1 and TRBJ1-4; the listed D gene, TRBD1, was not tested against the DNA. TRBV21-1 is a documented pseudogene. This CDR3 comprises 17 residues. DNA of the CDR3: TGTGCCAGCAGCAGAAAAGGTGACAGATCAACTAATGAAAAACTGTTTTTT. Translated: CASSRKGDRSTNEKLFF.

This sequence joins TRBV7-6 and TRBJ1-4; 11 bases are shared with TRBD1. V was pared by 4 bases and J by 5 bases, with 12 bases of the junction left unmatched. Germline CDR1 is SGHVS and CDR2 is FNYEAQ. The CDR3 totals 18 residues. CDR3 DNA sequence: TGTGCCAGCAGCTCAACTCGGGGACAGGGGGTATTAAATGAAAAACTGTTTTTT. This codes for CASSSTRGQGVLNEKLFF. The full variable domain, its missing parts supplied by reference TRBV7-6 and TRBJ1-4, is GAGVSQSPRYKVTKRGQDVALRCDPISGHVSLYWYRQALGQGPEFLTYFNYEAQQDKSGLPNDRFSAERPEGSISTLTIQRTEQRDSAMYRCASSSTRGQGVLNEKLFFGSGTQLSVL.

CDR3 bases: TGTGCCAGCAGCGTAGGAGGCAGGGGGCTCACAGATACGCAGTATTTT. Protein sequence: CASSVGGRGLTDTQYF. The chain employs TRBV9 and TRBJ2-3; 8 bases fit TRBD1. Per the germline V gene, CDR1 is SGDLS and CDR2 is YYNGEE. V shed 0 bases and J 2 bases; nucleotides not matched to a gene: 5. This CDR3 comprises 16 residues. Together with reference TRBV9 and TRBJ2-3, the CDR3 gives the full variable domain: DSGVTQTPKHLITATGQRVTLRCSPRSGDLSVYWYQQSLDQGLQFLIQYYNGEERAKGNILERFSAQQFPDLHSELNLSSLELGDSALYFCASSVGGRGLTDTQYFGPGTRLTVL.

The gene calls are TRBV28 and TRBJ1-4; 9 bases map to TRBD1. The CDR3 is made up of 17 amino acids. Germline V gene sequence: CDR1 MDHEN, CDR2 SYDVKM. V was pared by 2 bases and J by 1 base, with 5 bases of the junction left unmatched. CDR3 loop: CASSLTGTGITNEKLFF. The CDR3 coding sequence is TGTGCCAGCAGTTTAACCGGGACAGGGATAACTAATGAAAAACTGTTTTTT. Filled out from reference TRBV28 and TRBJ1-4, the complete variable domain reads DVKVTQSSRYLVKRTGEKVFLECVQDMDHENMFWYRQDPGLGLRLIYFSYDVKMKEKGDIPEGYSVSREKKERFSLILESASTNQTSMYLCASSLTGTGITNEKLFFGSGTQLSVL.

The J gene is TRBJ2-7, the V gene TRBV28; D gene unclear. Between the trimmed V and J ends, which lost 7 bases and 0 bases, there was a span of 13 bases. The germline V gene encodes CDR1 MDHEN and CDR2 SYDVKM. This CDR3 spans 14 amino acids. The CDR3 spells CASILGGRSYEQYF. CDR3 DNA: TGTGCCAGCATCCTAGGCGGACGCTCCTACGAGCAGTACTTC.

For this clone: At one of its ends the junction is not consistent with the germline gene, which may arise from a read error. V is TRBV19 and J is TRBJ2-1, with D possibly being TRBD1 (5 bases). Germline V CDR1 and CDR2: LNHDA, SQIVND (reference sequence). CDR3 length: 11 residues. CDR3 residues: CASSVDSEHFF. In nucleotides, the CDR3 is TGTGCCAGTAGTGTAGACAGTGAGCATTTCTTC.

J is TRBJ2-7 and V is TRBV10-1; TRBD1 matches 11 bases. The CDR3 runs to 16 residues. Germline CDR1 reads WNHNN; CDR2 reads SYGVQD (reference sequence). Trimming cost V 2 bases and J 5 bases; bases outside gene matches: 8. The CDR3 bases are TGCGCCAGCAGTGAGCCAGGGACAGGGGGAACGAACGAGCAGTACTTC. This encodes CASSEPGTGGTNEQYF.

The chain recombines TRBV29-1 with TRBJ2-7, with 10 nucleotides matching TRBD1. From germline, CDR1 is SQVTM and CDR2 ANQGSEA. V gave up 4 bases and J gave up 3 bases; unmatched junction bases: 0. The CDR3 consists of 12 residues. Here the CDR3 reads CSVGDRGYEQYF. The CDR3 region has the DNA TGCAGCGTTGGGGACAGGGGCTACGAGCAGTACTTC.

This chain connects TRBV19 to TRBJ2-7; 7 bases align to TRBD1. Germline V CDR1 and CDR2: LNHDA, SQIVND (reference sequence). There are 15 residues in the CDR3. Unmatched junction bases numbered 7, after V lost 3 bases and J lost 2 bases. CDR3 bases: TGTGCCAGTAGTATTGAACAGGGGAGCACCTACGAGCAGTACTTC. Protein product: CASSIEQGSTYEQYF.

The chain recombines TRBV27 with TRBJ1-2; the match to TRBD1 covers 9 bases. The trim removed 5 bases at V and 7 bases at J, leaving 11 bases unmatched. CDR3 length equals 15 residues. Germline assignment: CDR1 MNHEY and CDR2 SMNVEV (reference sequence). The CDR3 sequence: CASSTPGTGTGGYTF. The CDR3 DNA sequence: TGTGCCAGCAGTACCCCCGGGACAGGGACGGGTGGCTACACCTTC.

For the CDR3, the DNA is TGTGCCAGCAGCTTCTCAACTAATGAAAAACTGTTTTTT. This codes for CASSFSTNEKLFF. The chain is built from TRBV11-2 and TRBJ1-4; D is uncertain. V dropped 3 bases and J dropped 0 bases, with 2 bases sitting between them. This CDR3 spans 13 amino acids. CDR1 and CDR2 (germline): SGHAT, FQNNGV.

The table lists this clone with a count of one. V usage is TRBV28 and J usage is TRBJ2-1; no firm D call. CDR1 is MDHEN, CDR2 SYDVKM, per germline. The CDR3 extends over 15 amino acids. V was pared by 2 bases and J by 2 bases, with 10 bases between. The CDR3: CASSLGQPPYNEQFF. For the CDR3, the DNA is TGTGCCAGCAGTTTAGGTCAGCCTCCCTACAATGAGCAGTTCTTC.

This chain uses TRBV18 with TRBJ1-5; D is ambiguous. CDR1 is KGHSH and CDR2 is LQKENI in the germline V gene. V lost 6 bases to trimming and J lost 6 bases, with 12 bases between them. The length of the CDR3 is 13 residues. This CDR3 reads CASSPRPGQPQHF. The CDR3, as DNA: TGTGCCAGCTCCCCAAGACCAGGTCAGCCCCAGCATTTT.

CDR3 sequence: CASSLVPGNYGYTF. In nucleotides, the CDR3 is TGTGCCAGCAGCTTAGTTCCTGGGAACTATGGCTACACCTTC. This chain joins TRBV7-2 and TRBJ1-2; no clear D gene. Germline V gene data show CDR1 as SGHTA and CDR2 as FQGNSA. The CDR3 contains 14 residues. V lost 1 base and J 2 bases, leaving 8 bases between the germline ends.

The rearrangement uses TRBV19 and TRBJ2-4, with D possibly matching TRBD1 (5 bases). Germline CDR1 LNHDA, CDR2 SQIVND (reference sequence). The CDR3 length is 17 residues. Trimming removed 4 bases at V and 1 base at J, with 17 bases between. The CDR3 nucleotides read TGTGCCAGTAGTAGCCATCCAGGGAAGGAGGCCAAAAACATTCAGTACTTC. This encodes CASSSHPGKEAKNIQYF.